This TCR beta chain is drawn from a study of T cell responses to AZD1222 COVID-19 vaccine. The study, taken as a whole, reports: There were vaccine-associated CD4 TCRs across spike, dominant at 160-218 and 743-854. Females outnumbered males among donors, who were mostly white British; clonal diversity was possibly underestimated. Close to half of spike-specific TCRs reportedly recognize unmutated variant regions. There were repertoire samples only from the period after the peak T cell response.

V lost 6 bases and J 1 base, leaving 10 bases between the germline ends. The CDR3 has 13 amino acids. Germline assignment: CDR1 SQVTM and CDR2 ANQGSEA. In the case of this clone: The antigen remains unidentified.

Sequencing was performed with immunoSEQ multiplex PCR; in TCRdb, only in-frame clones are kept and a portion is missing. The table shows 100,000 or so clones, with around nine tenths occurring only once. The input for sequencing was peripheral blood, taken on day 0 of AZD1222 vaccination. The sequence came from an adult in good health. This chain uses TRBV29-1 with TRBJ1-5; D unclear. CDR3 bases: TGCAGCGTATCCGACGGGAGCAATCAGCCCCAGCATTTT. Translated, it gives CSVSDGSNQPQHF. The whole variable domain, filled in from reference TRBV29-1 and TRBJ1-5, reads SAVISQKPSRDICQRGTSLTIQCQVDSQVTMMFWYRQQPGQSLTLIATANQGSEATYESGFVIDKFPISRPNLTFSTLTVSNMSPEDSSIYLCSVSDGSNQPQHFGDGTRLSIL.